This passage covers 23 T cell receptor beta chains from one sample sequenced in a study of blood T cell repertoires in COVID-19. Profiling relied on immunoSEQ multiplex PCR, and the TCRdb table lists in-frame clones only, not all of them. The profile shows 350,000 to 400,000 clones, 75% to 90% of them singletons. The sample consisted of peripheral blood. The receptor source for this set is a woman aged 55-69 years with COVID-19, enrolled during active disease.

The V and J genes are TRBV7-3 and TRBJ2-3, with unresolved D. With 2 bases removed from V and 0 bases from J, the gap between germline ends came to 6 bases. This CDR3 is 14 amino acids long. The germline gives CDR1 SGHTA, CDR2 FQGTGA. The CDR3 DNA follows: TGTGCCAGCAGCTTAGGGCTTAGCACAGATACGCAGTATTTT. Protein product: CASSLGLSTDTQYF.

The V call is TRBV7-9, the J call TRBJ2-1; 8 bases agree with TRBD1. CDR3 length: 16 residues. CDR1 and CDR2 from the germline V gene are SEHNR and FQNEAQ (reference sequence). J was trimmed by 2 bases and V by 6 bases; bases with no gene match: 9. The CDR3 is CASRNRTGLAYNEQFF. As DNA, the CDR3 is TGTGCCAGCAGAAACCGGACAGGGTTGGCCTACAATGAGCAGTTCTTC.

The CDR3 is CASSVRGSYSSNQPQHF. CDR3 DNA sequence: TGTGCCAGCAGTGTACGGGGATCCTACTCTAGCAATCAGCCCCAGCATTTT. V and J are TRBV2 and TRBJ1-5; D gene ambiguous. This CDR3 has 17 amino acids. Germline CDR1 and CDR2: SNHLY and FYNNEI. The ends were cut back, 4 bases at V and 0 bases at J, with 16 bases in the middle.

This clone was counted only a few times. This rearrangement joins TRBV30 to TRBJ1-6, with D unresolved. CDR1 is GTSNPN, CDR2 SVGIG, per germline (reference sequence). Trimming removed 3 bases at V and 4 bases at J, with 7 bases between. CDR3 length: 13 residues. CDR3 coding DNA: TGTGCCTGGAGCGGGGAATATAATTCACCCCTCCACTTT. Translated, it gives CAWSGEYNSPLHF.

V and J are TRBV5-1 and TRBJ1-1; weak D call: TRBD1 (5 bases). The germline gives CDR1 SGHRS, CDR2 YFSETQ. The CDR3 runs to 13 residues. The V gene lost 4 bases and the J gene lost 2 bases, with 9 bases spanning the gap. CDR3 region: CASSDQGNTEAFF. CDR3 DNA sequence: TGCGCCAGCAGCGACCAGGGTAACACTGAAGCTTTCTTT.

V gene TRBV4-3 combines with J gene TRBJ2-7, with 8 bases aligning to TRBD1. The CDR3 is made up of 15 amino acids. Germline-derived CDR1 and CDR2 are LGHNA and YSLEER. The J segment lost 4 bases and the V segment lost 7 bases, leaving 12 bases of the junction unmatched. This CDR3 is CASKAVAGGQYEQYF. CDR3 DNA: TGCGCCAGCAAAGCCGTCGCAGGGGGCCAGTACGAGCAGTACTTC.

The chain has TRBV7-8 and TRBJ1-2, with D hard to call. Per germline, CDR1 SGHVS and CDR2 FQNEAQ. V lost 1 base and J 6 bases, leaving 9 bases between the germline ends. The length of the CDR3 is 13 residues. For the CDR3, the DNA is TGTGCCAGCAGCTTAGGTCGAGAGGATGGCTACACCTTC. Protein product: CASSLGREDGYTF.

The chain recombines TRBV7-9 with TRBJ1-2; maybe TRBD1 (6 bases). The germline V gene has CDR1 SEHNR and CDR2 FQNEAQ (reference sequence). V dropped 1 base and J dropped 4 bases, with 13 bases sitting between them. The CDR3 runs 15 residues. Here the CDR3 DNA reads TGTGCCAGCAGCTTAGGTTCGGGGGGCCCCTATGGCTACACCTTC. This translates into CASSLGSGGPYGYTF. The full variable domain, in which reference TRBV7-9 and TRBJ1-2 provide the parts outside the CDR3, is DTGVSQNPRHKITKRGQNVTFRCDPISEHNRLYWYRQTLGQGPEFLTYFQNEAQLEKSRLLSDRFSAERPKGSFSTLEIQRTEQGDSAMYLCASSLGSGGPYGYTFGSGTRLTVV.

V usage is TRBV28 and J usage is TRBJ1-4, with TRBD1 as a possible D gene (5 bases). CDR1 is MDHEN and CDR2 is SYDVKM in the germline V gene. Trimming removed 4 bases from V and 5 bases from J, with 17 bases in between. This CDR3 has 16 amino acids. CDR3 region: CASSSRVSGANEKLFF. DNA of the CDR3: TGTGCCAGCAGTTCCCGTGTGAGCGGGGCGAATGAAAAACTGTTTTTT.

The chain links TRBV6-5 to TRBJ1-1; maybe TRBD1 (6 bases). This CDR3 spans 14 amino acids. V lost 5 bases, J lost 1 base, and 11 bases lay in between. Germline V gives CDR1 MNHEY, CDR2 SVGAGI. The CDR3, as DNA: TGTGCCAGCAGTATTACAGGGAGGAACACTGAAGCTTTCTTT. Translated, it gives CASSITGRNTEAFF.

Only one count was recorded for this clone. The chain has TRBV3-1 (or the pseudogene TRBV3-2) and TRBJ1-5; the D is unclear. V lost 0 bases to trimming and J lost 1 base, with 16 bases between them. This CDR3 has 18 amino acids. Germline V gene lookup returns CDR1 LGHDT and CDR2 YNNKEL (reference sequence). The CDR3 spells CASSQDPSWVRSNQPQHF. The CDR3 DNA reads as TGTGCCAGCAGCCAAGACCCTAGCTGGGTACGGAGCAATCAGCCCCAGCATTTT.

This clone was picked up a small number of times. The CDR3 DNA is TGTGCCAGTAGTATAGTTGGAGCGAACGAGCAGTACTTC. Translating gives CASSIVGANEQYF. The chain has TRBV19 and TRBJ2-7, with D unresolved. The CDR3 loop spans 13 amino acids. Germline CDR1 reads LNHDA; CDR2 reads SQIVND (reference sequence). V lost 1 base, J lost 5 bases, and 9 bases lay in between.

The genes are TRBV5-1 and TRBJ2-7; 8 bases map to TRBD2. This CDR3 spans 15 amino acids. Trimming at V came to 0 bases and at J to 7 bases, leaving 9 bases not matched to a gene. The germline gives CDR1 SGHRS, CDR2 YFSETQ. CDR3 sequence (DNA): TGCGCCAGCAGCTTGGGGACTAGCCTACCTGGGGAGCAGTACTTC. Translated: CASSLGTSLPGEQYF.

The chain is built from TRBV9 and TRBJ2-4; 7 bases agree with TRBD1. Looked up from germline, CDR1 is SGDLS and CDR2 is YYNGEE. This CDR3 has 15 amino acids. Losses at the gene ends were 4 bases for V and 2 bases for J; bases not matched to a gene: 6. CDR3 sequence reads: CASSPGGQPKNIQYF. DNA for the CDR3: TGTGCCAGCAGCCCTGGGGGACAGCCCAAAAACATTCAGTACTTC.

The chain has TRBV27 and TRBJ1-5, with D perhaps matching TRBD1 (5 bases). Per germline, CDR1 MNHEY and CDR2 SMNVEV (reference sequence). This CDR3 comprises 15 residues. V gave up 5 bases and J gave up 4 bases, with 15 bases separating them. The CDR3 DNA sequence: TGTGCCAGCAGTCACGGGACTCCCGGTAATCAGCCCCAGCATTTT. As protein: CASSHGTPGNQPQHF.

This clone turned up a few times. The chain couples TRBV3-1 (or the pseudogene TRBV3-2) to TRBJ1-2, with 7 bases aligning to TRBD1. The CDR3 length is 14 residues. Trimming took 6 bases from V and 4 from J; bases not matched to a gene: 8. In germline, CDR1 is LGHDT, CDR2 YNNKEL (reference sequence). CDR3 loop: CASRLTGAGYGYTF. CDR3 nucleotides: TGTGCCAGCAGACTTACAGGGGCTGGCTATGGCTACACCTTC.

This chain links TRBV5-1 with TRBJ1-1, with TRBD1 matching over 7 bases. V gave up 4 bases and J gave up 4 bases; unmatched junction bases: 7. Germline CDR1 is SGHRS and CDR2 is YFSETQ. The CDR3 sequence is 14 residues long. The CDR3 reads CASSGLAGGTEAFF. As DNA, the CDR3 is TGCGCCAGCAGCGGGCTAGCAGGGGGCACTGAAGCTTTCTTT.

The chain couples TRBV6-6 to TRBJ2-7, with D possibly TRBD1 on 5 matching bases. V shed 8 bases and J shed 2 bases, with 10 bases lying between them. The CDR3 extends over 12 amino acids. CDR1 and CDR2 (germline): MNHNY, SVGAGI (reference sequence). CDR3 DNA sequence: TGTGCCAGCGGGGCAAACGCCTACGAGCAGTACTTC. It is translated as CASGANAYEQYF.

The genes are TRBV18 and TRBJ2-3; D possibly corresponds to TRBD2 (7 bases). Trimming removed 3 bases from V and 3 bases from J, with 16 bases in between. Germline values: CDR1 KGHSH, CDR2 LQKENI. The CDR3 consists of 16 residues. CDR3 sequence reads: CASSPVRGAGTDTQYF. As DNA, the CDR3 is TGTGCCAGCTCACCTGTTCGGGGGGCCGGAACAGATACGCAGTATTTT.

The chain links TRBV4-2 to TRBJ2-7; 11 bases map to TRBD1. Trimming cost V 5 bases and J 7 bases; bases outside gene matches: 7. The CDR3 is 14 amino acids. CDR1 is LGHNA and CDR2 is YNFKEQ in the germline V gene. The CDR3 loop reads CASSAGDRGSEQYF. As DNA, the CDR3 is TGTGCCAGCAGCGCGGGGGACAGGGGGAGTGAGCAGTACTTC.

Worth noting for this clone: Other DNA sequences in the sample encode the same CDR3. This rearrangement joins TRBV5-1 to TRBJ2-7; the match to TRBD1 covers 8 bases. The CDR3 is 14 amino acids. Looked up from germline, CDR1 is SGHRS and CDR2 is YFSETQ. Germline trimming cut 4 bases from V and 2 bases from J; bases unmatched to any gene: 5. CDR3 nucleotides: TGCGCCAGCAGCCCCGGACAGGGAGCCTACGAGCAGTACTTC. It translates to CASSPGQGAYEQYF.

The chain links TRBV30 to TRBJ2-3, with unresolved D. The germline V gene encodes CDR1 GTSNPN and CDR2 SVGIG (reference sequence). V lost 0 bases and J lost 4, with 5 bases in between. This CDR3 comprises 12 residues. CDR3 DNA: TGTGCCTGGAGTGTACAAGCAGATACGCAGTATTTT. This sequence encodes CAWSVQADTQYF.

CDR3 sequence: CASSWGGWTDTQYF. As DNA, the CDR3 is TGTGCCAGCAGCTGGGGGGGCTGGACAGATACGCAGTATTTT. This chain connects TRBV7-2 to TRBJ2-3, with D possibly TRBD2 on 7 matching bases. V lost 4 bases and J 3 bases, leaving 11 bases between the germline ends. Germline-derived CDR1 and CDR2 are SGHTA and FQGNSA. The CDR3 extends over 14 amino acids.